The rows below give T cell receptor beta chains drawn from one sample of a study of T-cell memory formation after mild COVID-19. MiXCR, run by TCRdb on the 5' RACE reads, gives a single entry per CDR3 protein. The sample lists hundreds of thousands of distinct CDR3 sequences; roughly 19% were seen once. Sequences were obtained from PBMCs or a T cell subset sorted from them (not recorded which). Every receptor here comes from a man younger than 35 who had mild COVID-19 (a few samples of this study predate the infection). Cell type and time point are not known. Both conserved end residues are part of each CDR3. The D gene is left open where the match is weak. A clone size is listed for some rows: how often the clone was seen (once, few, many), or a class if it is expanded.

D gene: TRBD2; J gene: TRBJ2-5; clone size: .; V gene: TRBV6-6; CDR3 DNA: TGTGCCAGCAGCGGGGGGGCCGCCGAGACCCAGTACTTC; CDR3 protein: CASSGGAAETQYF
D gene: TRBD1; J gene: TRBJ2-7; clone size: few; V gene: TRBV5-1; CDR3 DNA: TGCGCCAGCAGCGTGGACAGGTTCTACGAGCAGTACTTC; CDR3 protein: CASSVDRFYEQYF
D gene: .; J gene: TRBJ1-1; clone size: .; V gene: TRBV7-9; CDR3 DNA: TGTGCCAGCAGCAATGCCCGGGGAGGGGACACTGAAGCTTTCTTT; CDR3 protein: CASSNARGGDTEAFF
D gene: .; J gene: TRBJ1-2; clone size: .; V gene: TRBV19; CDR3 DNA: TGTGCCAGTAGTATTTCGGCCGCAGGGGGCTACACCTTC; CDR3 protein: CASSISAAGGYTF
D gene: .; J gene: TRBJ2-7; clone size: .; V gene: TRBV15; CDR3 DNA: TGTGCCACCAGCAGTCGGGCGCGCGGGGACTACGAGCAGTACTTC; CDR3 protein: CATSSRARGDYEQYF
D gene: .; J gene: TRBJ2-3; clone size: few; V gene: TRBV7-9; CDR3 DNA: TGTGCCACCTATGGGTGGGATACGCAGTATTTT; CDR3 protein: CATYGWDTQYF
D gene: .; J gene: TRBJ2-3; clone size: few; V gene: TRBV6-5; CDR3 DNA: TGTGCCAGCAGAACCCCACACGGGGGTGGTGATACGCAGTATTTT; CDR3 protein: CASRTPHGGGDTQYF
D gene: .; J gene: TRBJ2-5; clone size: once; V gene: TRBV6-5; CDR3 DNA: TGTGCCAGCAGGGGGGGGGCGGAGACCCATTACTTC; CDR3 protein: CASRGGAETHYF
D gene: TRBD1; J gene: TRBJ1-2; clone size: few; V gene: TRBV4-1; CDR3 DNA: TGCGCCAGCAGCCAAGGACCACAGGGGTATGGCTACACCTTC; CDR3 protein: CASSQGPQGYGYTF
D gene: .; J gene: TRBJ2-1; clone size: few; V gene: TRBV5-1; CDR3 DNA: TGCGCCAGCAGCTTATTTGGGGGGTCCTACAATGAGCAGTTCTTC; CDR3 protein: CASSLFGGSYNEQFF
D gene: .; J gene: TRBJ2-2; clone size: few; V gene: TRBV5-4; CDR3 DNA: TGTGCCAGCAGCTTGGCCGGCCAGCCCACCGGGGAGCTGTTTTTT; CDR3 protein: CASSLAGQPTGELFF
D gene: .; J gene: TRBJ1-1; clone size: few; V gene: TRBV6-2/TRBV6-3; CDR3 DNA: TGTGCCAGCAGTTACGAAAAGAGGGAAGCTTTCTTT; CDR3 protein: CASSYEKREAFF
D gene: TRBD1; J gene: TRBJ2-1; clone size: .; V gene: TRBV4-1; CDR3 DNA: TGCGCCAGCAGCCAATACCCGGGACAGGGTTACAATGAGCAGTTCTTC; CDR3 protein: CASSQYPGQGYNEQFF
D gene: TRBD1; J gene: TRBJ1-1; clone size: .; V gene: TRBV9; CDR3 DNA: TGTGCCAGCAGCGGGGACAGGGTCACTGAAGCTTTCTTT; CDR3 protein: CASSGDRVTEAFF